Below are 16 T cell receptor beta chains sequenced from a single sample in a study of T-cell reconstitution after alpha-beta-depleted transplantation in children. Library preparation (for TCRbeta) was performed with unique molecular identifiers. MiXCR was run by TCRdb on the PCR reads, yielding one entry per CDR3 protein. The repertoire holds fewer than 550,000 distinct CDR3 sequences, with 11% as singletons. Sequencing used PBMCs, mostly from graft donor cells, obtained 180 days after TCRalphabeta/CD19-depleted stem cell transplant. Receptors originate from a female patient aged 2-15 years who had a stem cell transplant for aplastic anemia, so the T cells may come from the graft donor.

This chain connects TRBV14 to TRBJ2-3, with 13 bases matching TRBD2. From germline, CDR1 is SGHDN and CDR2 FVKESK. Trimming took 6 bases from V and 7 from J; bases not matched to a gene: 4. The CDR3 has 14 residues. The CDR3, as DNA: TGTGCCAGCAGACGGACTAGCGGGAGAAATACGCAGTATTTT. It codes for CASRRTSGRNTQYF.

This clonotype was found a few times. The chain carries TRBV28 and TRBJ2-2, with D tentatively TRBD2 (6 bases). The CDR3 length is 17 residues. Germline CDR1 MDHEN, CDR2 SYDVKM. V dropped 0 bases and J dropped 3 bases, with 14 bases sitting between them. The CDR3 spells CASSLWWQRRDTGELFF. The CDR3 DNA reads TGTGCCAGCAGTTTATGGTGGCAGCGGAGGGACACCGGGGAGCTGTTTTTT. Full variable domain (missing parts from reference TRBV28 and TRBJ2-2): DVKVTQSSRYLVKRTGEKVFLECVQDMDHENMFWYRQDPGLGLRLIYFSYDVKMKEKGDIPEGYSVSREKKERFSLILESASTNQTSMYLCASSLWWQRRDTGELFFGEGSRLTVL.

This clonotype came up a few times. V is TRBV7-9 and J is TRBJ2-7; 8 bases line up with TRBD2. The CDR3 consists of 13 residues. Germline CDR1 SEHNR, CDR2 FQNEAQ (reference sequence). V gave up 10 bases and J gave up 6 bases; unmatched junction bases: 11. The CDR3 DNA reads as TGTGCCACTACGGTCCGGGAGGGGGTCGAGCAGTACGTC. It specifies CATTVREGVEQYV.

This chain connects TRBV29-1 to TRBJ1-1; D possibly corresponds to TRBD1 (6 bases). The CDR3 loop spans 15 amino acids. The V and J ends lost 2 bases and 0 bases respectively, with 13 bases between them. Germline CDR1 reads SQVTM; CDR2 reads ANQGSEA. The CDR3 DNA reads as TGCAGCGTTGAAAACAGGGCCCAATTGAACACTGAAGCTTTCTTT. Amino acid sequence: CSVENRAQLNTEAFF.

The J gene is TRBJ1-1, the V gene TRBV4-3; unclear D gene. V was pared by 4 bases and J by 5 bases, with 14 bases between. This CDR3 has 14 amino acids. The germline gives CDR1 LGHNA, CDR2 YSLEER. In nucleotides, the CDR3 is TGCGCCAGCAGCCCTGGGAGGTTCAGGACTGAAGCTTTCTTT. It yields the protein CASSPGRFRTEAFF.

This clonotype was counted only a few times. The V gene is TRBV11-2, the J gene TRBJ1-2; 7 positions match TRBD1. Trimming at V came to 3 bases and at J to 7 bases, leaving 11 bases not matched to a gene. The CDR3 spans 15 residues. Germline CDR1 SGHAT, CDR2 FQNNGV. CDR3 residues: CASSLGRGHGRGYTF. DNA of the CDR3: TGTGCCAGCAGCTTGGGGAGGGGGCATGGGCGTGGCTACACCTTC.

CDR3 residues: CASSLKRLTNYGYTF. Here the CDR3 DNA reads TGTGCCAGCAGCCTGAAGCGGTTGACTAACTATGGCTACACCTTC. The genes are TRBV7-9 and TRBJ1-2; D is ambiguous. This CDR3 contains 15 residues. The V end lost 5 bases, the J end lost 0 bases, and 13 bases lay between the germline ends. Per germline, CDR1 SEHNR and CDR2 FQNEAQ (reference sequence).

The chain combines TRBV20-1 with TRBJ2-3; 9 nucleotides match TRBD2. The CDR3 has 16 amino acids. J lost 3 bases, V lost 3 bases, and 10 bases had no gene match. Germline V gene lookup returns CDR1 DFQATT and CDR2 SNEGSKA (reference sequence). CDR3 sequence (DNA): TGCAGTGCTAGCCCCCTTGGGAGCGGGAGGACAGATACGCAGTATTTT. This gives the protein CSASPLGSGRTDTQYF.

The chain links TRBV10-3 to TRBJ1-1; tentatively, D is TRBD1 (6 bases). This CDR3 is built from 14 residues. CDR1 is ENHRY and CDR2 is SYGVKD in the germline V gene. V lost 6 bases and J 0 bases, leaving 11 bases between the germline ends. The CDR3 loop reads CAIREDSMNTEAFF. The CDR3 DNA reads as TGTGCCATCAGGGAGGACAGTATGAACACTGAAGCTTTCTTT.

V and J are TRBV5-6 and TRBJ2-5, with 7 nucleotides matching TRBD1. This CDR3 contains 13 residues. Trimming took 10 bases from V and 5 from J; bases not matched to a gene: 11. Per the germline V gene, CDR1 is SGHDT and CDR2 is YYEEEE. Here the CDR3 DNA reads TGTGCCTACACACAGGGGTTGAGGGAGACCCAGTACTTC. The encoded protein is CAYTQGLRETQYF.

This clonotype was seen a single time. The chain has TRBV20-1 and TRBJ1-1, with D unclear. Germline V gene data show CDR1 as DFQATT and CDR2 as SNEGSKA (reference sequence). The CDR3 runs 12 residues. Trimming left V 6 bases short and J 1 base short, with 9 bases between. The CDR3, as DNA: TGCAGTGCCGAAACAAGGAACACTGAAGCTTTCTTT. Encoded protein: CSAETRNTEAFF.

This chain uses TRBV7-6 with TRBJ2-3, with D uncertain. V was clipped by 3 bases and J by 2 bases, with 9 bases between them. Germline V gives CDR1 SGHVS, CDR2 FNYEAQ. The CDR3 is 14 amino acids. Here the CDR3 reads CASSFGLNTDTQYF. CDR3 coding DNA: TGTGCCAGCAGCTTCGGCCTGAACACAGATACGCAGTATTTT.

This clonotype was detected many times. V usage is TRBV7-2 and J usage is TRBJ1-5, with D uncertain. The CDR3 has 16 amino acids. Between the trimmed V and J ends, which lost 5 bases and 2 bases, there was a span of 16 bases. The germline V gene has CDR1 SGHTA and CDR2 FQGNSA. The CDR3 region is CASSPGGGRGNQPQHF. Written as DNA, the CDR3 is TGTGCCAGCAGCCCCGGTGGTGGAAGGGGCAATCAGCCCCAGCATTTT.

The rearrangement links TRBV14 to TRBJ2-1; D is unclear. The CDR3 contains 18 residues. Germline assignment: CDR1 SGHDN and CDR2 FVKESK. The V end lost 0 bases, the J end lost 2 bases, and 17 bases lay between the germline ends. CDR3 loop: CASSQDRGRHGAYNEQFF. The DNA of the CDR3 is TGTGCCAGCAGCCAAGATCGAGGAAGACACGGTGCCTACAATGAGCAGTTCTTC.

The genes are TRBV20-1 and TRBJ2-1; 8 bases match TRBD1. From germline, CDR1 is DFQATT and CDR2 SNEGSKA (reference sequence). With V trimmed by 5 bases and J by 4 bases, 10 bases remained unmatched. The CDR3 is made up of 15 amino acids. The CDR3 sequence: CSAEPQGAWYNEQFF. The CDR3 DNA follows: TGCAGTGCTGAACCTCAGGGGGCCTGGTACAATGAGCAGTTCTTC.

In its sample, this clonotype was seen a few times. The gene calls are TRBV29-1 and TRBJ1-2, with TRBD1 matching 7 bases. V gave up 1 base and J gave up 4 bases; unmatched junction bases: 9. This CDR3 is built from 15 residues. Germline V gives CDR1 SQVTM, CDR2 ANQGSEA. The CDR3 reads CSVEGGQTFSYGYTF. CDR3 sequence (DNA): TGCAGCGTTGAAGGGGGACAGACTTTTAGCTATGGCTACACCTTC. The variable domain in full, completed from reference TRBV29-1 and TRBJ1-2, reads SAVISQKPSRDICQRGTSLTIQCQVDSQVTMMFWYRQQPGQSLTLIATANQGSEATYESGFVIDKFPISRPNLTFSTLTVSNMSPEDSSIYLCSVEGGQTFSYGYTFGSGTRLTVV.